The source of this T cell receptor (beta chain) is a study of blood T cell repertoires in COVID-19. Whole-study context: Samples representing acute and convalescent COVID-19 were sourced from the United States, Italy and Spain. T cells, B-cell-depleted T cells, or PBMCs provided the cDNA or gDNA that served as material.

Original handling: Reference gene primer amplification in the assay estimated nucleated cell counts. Sequenced by immunoSEQ multiplex PCR; TCRdb stores in-frame clones only, minus some. The D gene and trimming were derived from the DNA, and the V and J assignments and clone size from that table. The sample yields approximately 120,000 clones, about 88% seen once. The CDR3 is 10 amino acids. V lost 7 bases to trimming and J lost 11 bases, with 11 bases between them. Germline CDR1 is MDHEN and CDR2 is SYDVKM. The J gene is TRBJ1-1, the V gene TRBV28, with D perhaps matching TRBD1 (6 bases). This receptor was taken from a woman older than 75 with acute or convalescent COVID-19. Sequenced material: peripheral blood. CDR3 sequence reads: CASIGQGAFF. The DNA for the CDR3 is TGTGCCAGCATCGGGCAGGGGGCTTTCTTT.